One T cell receptor (beta chain) is described in this entry. This sample is drawn from a study of control samples from healthy donors and cancer patients. Only in-frame clones appear in the TCRdb table, and some are missing; sequencing was by immunoSEQ multiplex PCR. This repertoire shows approximately 170,000 clones, 91% found once; its top ten account for less than 1.6%. Germline V gene lookup returns CDR1 MRHNA and CDR2 SNTAGT. This CDR3 region has 14 residues. Trimming shortened V by 4 bases and J by 0 bases, and 4 bases separated the two germline ends. V and J are TRBV6-4 and TRBJ2-6, with unresolved D. The sequence came from a woman aged 25 to 39 in good health. The source material was blood. The CDR3 is CASSGNSGANVLTF. CDR3 sequence (DNA): TGTGCCAGCAGTGGCAACTCTGGGGCCAACGTCCTGACTTTC.